The 8 T cell receptor beta chains presented below share a single source sample, sequenced in a study of early T cells in non-severe SARS-CoV-2 infection. TCRdb called the 5' RACE reads again in MiXCR, with one record for every CDR3 protein. This sample has fewer than 30,000 distinct CDR3 sequences, with around 4% found just once. Sequenced material: whole blood. The receptors stem from an adult who was a healthcare worker with PCR-confirmed SARS-CoV-2 infection or an uninfected control (not recorded which).

The chain recombines TRBV7-2 with TRBJ1-2; 8 bases are a match to TRBD1. The length of the CDR3 is 19 residues. The germline V gene encodes CDR1 SGHTA and CDR2 FQGNSA. Germline trimming cut 5 bases from V and 1 base from J; bases unmatched to any gene: 18. DNA of the CDR3: TGTGCCAGCAGCACACCTGGAGCTAGAGGGACAGGCCGTAACTATGGCTACACCTTC. It is translated as CASSTPGARGTGRNYGYTF. The complete variable domain, with remaining parts taken from reference TRBV7-2 and TRBJ1-2, reads GAGVSQSPSNKVTEKGKDVELRCDPISGHTALYWYRQSLGQGLEFLIYFQGNSAPDKSGLPSDRFSAERTGGSVSTLTIQRTQQEDSAVYLCASSTPGARGTGRNYGYTFGSGTRLTVV.

The chain employs TRBV9 and TRBJ2-3, with TRBD2 matching 16 bases. CDR1 SGDLS and CDR2 YYNGEE come from the germline V gene. V dropped 3 bases and J dropped 6; count of bases not matched to a gene: 10. The CDR3 length is 18 residues. Here the CDR3 DNA reads TGTGCCAGCAGCGCAACCGGGACTAGCGGGAGGGAATGGGATACGCAGTATTTT. Translating it yields CASSATGTSGREWDTQYF.

Ten or more counts support this clonotype. The rearrangement joins TRBV2 to TRBJ1-5; D might be TRBD1 (6 bases). The V end lost 0 bases, the J end lost 6 bases, and 9 bases lay between the germline ends. The CDR3 is 14 residues long. Germline V CDR1 and CDR2: SNHLY, FYNNEI. The CDR3: CASSEAAGVQPQHF. CDR3 in DNA: TGTGCCAGCAGTGAAGCAGCAGGGGTTCAGCCCCAGCATTTT.

In this sample, this clonotype turned up many times. The chain carries TRBV6-6 and TRBJ1-5; D is unresolved. The CDR3 has 14 amino acids. Germline CDR1 and CDR2: MNHNY and SVGAGI (reference sequence). Trimming pared 2 bases from V and 4 bases from J, leaving 9 bases between. The DNA for the CDR3 is TGTGCCAGCAGTTACCTCCAGGTTAATCAGCCCCAGCATTTT. It yields the protein CASSYLQVNQPQHF.

The chain employs TRBV3-1 and TRBJ1-2; unclear D gene. V lost 3 bases and J 7 bases, leaving 6 bases between the germline ends. Looked up from germline, CDR1 is LGHDT and CDR2 is YNNKEL (reference sequence). CDR3 length: 11 amino acids. The CDR3 sequence is CASSQGGGYTF. Here the CDR3 DNA reads TGTGCCAGCAGCCAGGGTGGTGGCTACACCTTC.

This clonotype was recorded a few times. This chain connects TRBV29-1 to TRBJ2-7; 7 nucleotides match TRBD1. V trimming: 4 bases; J trimming: 2 bases; junction bases outside the gene matches: 2. This CDR3 region has 12 residues. CDR1 is SQVTM and CDR2 is ANQGSEA in the germline V gene. CDR3 region: CSVVTGPYEQYF. In DNA form, the CDR3 reads TGCAGCGTTGTGACAGGGCCCTACGAGCAGTACTTC.

This clonotype was detected ten times or more. The V and J genes are TRBV4-2 and TRBJ2-3; D possibly corresponds to TRBD1 (5 bases). The CDR3 length is 17 residues. Germline V CDR1 and CDR2: LGHNA, YNFKEQ. The V end was cut by 0 bases, the J end by 1 base, with 14 bases between. CDR3 residues: CASSQDPLGVRTDTQYF. Here the CDR3 DNA reads TGTGCCAGCAGCCAAGATCCTTTAGGGGTTCGCACAGATACGCAGTATTTT.

This clonotype was observed many times. V is TRBV5-1 and J is TRBJ2-1, with D uncertain. Trimming removed 4 bases from V and 0 bases from J, with 11 bases in between. Germline values: CDR1 SGHRS, CDR2 YFSETQ. The CDR3 has 15 amino acids. CDR3 DNA: TGCGCCAGCAGCCCCACGACCAACTCCTACAATGAGCAGTTCTTC. Its protein is CASSPTTNSYNEQFF.